This TCR beta chain was captured by sequencing in a study of chemoradiotherapy in HPV16-positive cancers. Across the study: Functional T-cell assays on two HPV16-positive patients' cells defined candidate HPV-specific clones and common TCR motifs. The study's findings and limits: HPV-responsive T-cell expansion during chemoradiotherapy was linked to improved recurrence-free survival in HPV16-positive patients. During treatment, candidate HPV-specific clones and E7-related motifs expanded in tumor.

With regard to this clone: The antigen is not known.

The CDR3 runs 13 residues. Germline assignment: CDR1 MNHNS and CDR2 SASEGT. Trimming took 6 bases from V and 9 from J, leaving 15 bases between them. Repertoires were sampled repeatedly during chemoradiotherapy. Only in-frame clones appear in the TCRdb table, and some are missing; sequencing was by immunoSEQ multiplex PCR. The data hold tens of thousands of clones, with nearly 90% observed a single time. The source material was blood, sampled from a patient who underwent chemoradiotherapy. The V gene is TRBV6-1, the J gene TRBJ1-5; a weak D match, TRBD1 (5 bases). The receptor was derived from a human donor with HPV-associated anogenital cancer. The CDR3 sequence is CASRAGEARPQHF. The CDR3 DNA follows: TGTGCCAGCAGAGCGGGGGAGGCGCGGCCCCAGCATTTT.